This is a list of T cell receptor beta chains from one sample in a study of T cell responses to AZD1222 COVID-19 vaccine. Only in-frame clones appear in the TCRdb table, and some are missing; sequencing was by immunoSEQ multiplex PCR. This table holds 70,000 to 90,000 clones, around nine tenths found once. This specimen was peripheral blood, taken on day 0 of AZD1222 vaccination. The receptor set was obtained from an adult in good health. The CDR3 runs from the conserved cysteine through the conserved F or W. Fields, in order: clone size, V gene, D gene, J gene, CDR3 DNA, CDR3 protein. A D gene is named only where the DNA matches it firmly. Clone size is not always given. Where it is, it says once, few, many or a class for expanded clones.

clone size: .
V gene: TRBV19
D gene: .
J gene: TRBJ2-7
CDR3 DNA: TGTGCCAGTAGTACCGGAGACAGGGACTGGCCCTACGAGCAGTACTTC
CDR3 protein: CASSTGDRDWPYEQYF

clone size: .
V gene: TRBV12-3/TRBV12-4
D gene: .
J gene: TRBJ1-2
CDR3 DNA: TGTGCCAGCAGTTTCGGACAGACTGGCTACACCTTC
CDR3 protein: CASSFGQTGYTF

clone size: .
V gene: TRBV29-1
D gene: TRBD1
J gene: TRBJ1-2
CDR3 DNA: TGCAGCGTGGCTGGACAGGGGAAGGCAGGCTACACCTTC
CDR3 protein: CSVAGQGKAGYTF

clone size: .
V gene: TRBV7-2
D gene: .
J gene: TRBJ1-1
CDR3 DNA: TGTGCCAGCAGACTTGGTCTCCGATTTAACACTGAAGCTTTCTTT
CDR3 protein: CASRLGLRFNTEAFF

clone size: .
V gene: TRBV30
D gene: .
J gene: TRBJ1-4
CDR3 DNA: TGTGCCTGGACCCCCGCGGGAGGGGGTAGGGGTGAAAAACTGTTTTTT
CDR3 protein: CAWTPAGGGRGEKLFF

clone size: .
V gene: TRBV5-1
D gene: .
J gene: TRBJ1-6
CDR3 DNA: TGCGCCAGCAGCTCGGACAGCACTGCCCGAAATTCACCCCTCCACTTT
CDR3 protein: CASSSDSTARNSPLHF

clone size: once
V gene: TRBV7-8
D gene: .
J gene: TRBJ1-1
CDR3 DNA: TGTGCCAGCAGCCCCTACAGGGTCCCCTCTTCCACTGAAGTTTTCTTT
CDR3 protein: CASSPYRVPSSTEVFF

clone size: .
V gene: TRBV19
D gene: TRBD1
J gene: TRBJ1-1
CDR3 DNA: TGTGCCAGCACTACGGGACAGGGGGCGTTCACTGAAGCTTTCTTT
CDR3 protein: CASTTGQGAFTEAFF

clone size: .
V gene: TRBV7-8
D gene: .
J gene: TRBJ1-1
CDR3 DNA: TGTGCCAGCAGCAGCCGGACGAACACTGAAGCTTTCTTT
CDR3 protein: CASSSRTNTEAFF

clone size: .
V gene: TRBV6-2/TRBV6-3
D gene: .
J gene: TRBJ1-2
CDR3 DNA: TGTGCCAGCAGTAAGACTCGCTATGGCTACACCTTC
CDR3 protein: CASSKTRYGYTF

clone size: .
V gene: TRBV14
D gene: .
J gene: TRBJ2-2
CDR3 DNA: TGTGCCAGCAGCCCGCGAACCACCGGGGAGCTGTTTTTT
CDR3 protein: CASSPRTTGELFF

clone size: .
V gene: TRBV11-2
D gene: TRBD1
J gene: TRBJ1-1
CDR3 DNA: TGTGCCAGCAGCCCCGGACAGGGGTTGGCCGCTTTCTTT
CDR3 protein: CASSPGQGLAAFF

clone size: .
V gene: TRBV7-2
D gene: .
J gene: TRBJ2-3
CDR3 DNA: TGTGCCAGCAGCTTAGCGCCGACTAGCACAGATACGCAGTATTTT
CDR3 protein: CASSLAPTSTDTQYF

clone size: few
V gene: TRBV6-5
D gene: TRBD1
J gene: TRBJ2-7
CDR3 DNA: TGTGCCAGCAGTTACAGCAGGGGGCCCTACGAGCAGTACTTC
CDR3 protein: CASSYSRGPYEQYF

clone size: .
V gene: TRBV20-1
D gene: TRBD1
J gene: TRBJ1-2
CDR3 DNA: TGCAGTGCTAGTAAGATTACGGGACAGGGGAAAGGCTACACCTTC
CDR3 protein: CSASKITGQGKGYTF

clone size: .
V gene: TRBV5-1
D gene: TRBD1
J gene: TRBJ1-6
CDR3 DNA: TGCGCCAGCAGCCAGGGGGGCCCACCCCTCCACTTT
CDR3 protein: CASSQGGPPLHF

clone size: .
V gene: TRBV5-8
D gene: TRBD1
J gene: TRBJ2-1
CDR3 DNA: TGTGCCAGCAGCTCGCGACAGGGATTACACAATGAGCAGTTCTTC
CDR3 protein: CASSSRQGLHNEQFF

clone size: few
V gene: TRBV6-1
D gene: .
J gene: TRBJ1-3
CDR3 DNA: TGTGCCAGCAGTGAAGCAGGGGACGGAAACACCATATATTTT
CDR3 protein: CASSEAGDGNTIYF

clone size: .
V gene: TRBV5-1
D gene: .
J gene: TRBJ1-1
CDR3 DNA: TGCGCCAGCAGCTACACTGGACAAACGAACACTGAAGCTTTCTTT
CDR3 protein: CASSYTGQTNTEAFF

clone size: .
V gene: TRBV6-2/TRBV6-3
D gene: TRBD2
J gene: TRBJ2-1
CDR3 DNA: TGTGCCAGCAGTCTCCGGGACTACAGTGAGCAGTTCTTC
CDR3 protein: CASSLRDYSEQFF

clone size: .
V gene: TRBV6-5
D gene: TRBD1
J gene: TRBJ1-4
CDR3 DNA: TGTGCCAGCAGTTACGGACAGGGCAATGAAAAACTGTTTTTT
CDR3 protein: CASSYGQGNEKLFF

clone size: .
V gene: TRBV19
D gene: .
J gene: TRBJ1-5
CDR3 DNA: TGTGCCAGTAAAAATCCCTCTCAGCCCCAGCATTTT
CDR3 protein: CASKNPSQPQHF

clone size: .
V gene: TRBV27
D gene: TRBD1
J gene: TRBJ1-1
CDR3 DNA: TGTGCCAGCAGTCCGTTAGGACAGGGGGCGGCTGAAGCTTTCTTT
CDR3 protein: CASSPLGQGAAEAFF

clone size: .
V gene: TRBV24-1
D gene: .
J gene: TRBJ1-6
CDR3 DNA: TGTGCCACCAGTGATCTTACCCCTCATGACCCTAATTCACCCCTCCACTTT
CDR3 protein: CATSDLTPHDPNSPLHF

clone size: few
V gene: TRBV27
D gene: .
J gene: TRBJ1-1
CDR3 DNA: TGTGCCAGCAGGACGACGGCGAACACTGAAGCTTTCTTT
CDR3 protein: CASRTTANTEAFF

clone size: .
V gene: TRBV13
D gene: TRBD1
J gene: TRBJ1-1
CDR3 DNA: TGTGCCAGCAGCTTAGGTGGGGGGACAGCAGCTTTCTTT
CDR3 protein: CASSLGGGTAAFF

clone size: .
V gene: TRBV4-2
D gene: TRBD1
J gene: TRBJ2-2
CDR3 DNA: TGTGCCAGCAGCCAAGGGACAGGGGCGAACACCGGGGAGCTGTTTTTT
CDR3 protein: CASSQGTGANTGELFF

clone size: once
V gene: TRBV18
D gene: TRBD2
J gene: TRBJ2-1
CDR3 DNA: TGTGCCAGCTCCACGACTAGCGGGGGGGCCCTTAGACAGTTCTTC
CDR3 protein: CASSTTSGGALRQFF

clone size: .
V gene: TRBV6-1
D gene: .
J gene: TRBJ2-1
CDR3 DNA: TGTGCCAGCAGTGATAGGAGCGCCGCGCAGTTCTTC
CDR3 protein: CASSDRSAAQFF

clone size: .
V gene: TRBV5-1
D gene: .
J gene: TRBJ1-1
CDR3 DNA: TGCGCCAGCAGCTTGGCCACAGGGCAGATAGCTTTCTTT
CDR3 protein: CASSLATGQIAFF

clone size: .
V gene: TRBV19
D gene: .
J gene: TRBJ1-2
CDR3 DNA: TGTGCCAGTAGCAGAACCGAGGCCCGCTGGGGCTACACCTTC
CDR3 protein: CASSRTEARWGYTF

clone size: .
V gene: TRBV6-5
D gene: .
J gene: TRBJ1-1
CDR3 DNA: TGTGCCAGCAGTTACTCGAGGCAGGGTGGGGAAGCTTTCTTT
CDR3 protein: CASSYSRQGGEAFF

clone size: .
V gene: TRBV29-1
D gene: .
J gene: TRBJ1-1
CDR3 DNA: TGCAGCGTTGAAGAGGGGACGAACACTGAAGCTTTCTTT
CDR3 protein: CSVEEGTNTEAFF

clone size: .
V gene: TRBV7-8
D gene: TRBD1
J gene: TRBJ1-1
CDR3 DNA: TGTGCCAGCAGCTTAGGCCACCAGGGGGAAAGTAAAGGTGAAGCTTTCTTT
CDR3 protein: CASSLGHQGESKGEAFF

clone size: .
V gene: TRBV7-9
D gene: .
J gene: TRBJ2-1
CDR3 DNA: TGTGCCAGCCAACCCCCAGGCGGCTCCTACAATGAGCAGTTCTTC
CDR3 protein: CASQPPGGSYNEQFF

clone size: once
V gene: TRBV9
D gene: .
J gene: TRBJ1-2
CDR3 DNA: TGTGCCAGCAGCTCGCAGACAGGTGAAGTTGGCTACACCTTC
CDR3 protein: CASSSQTGEVGYTF

clone size: .
V gene: TRBV7-3
D gene: .
J gene: TRBJ2-1
CDR3 DNA: TGTGCCAGCAGCCTCGGGACCGTCTCCTACAATGAGCAGTTCTTC
CDR3 protein: CASSLGTVSYNEQFF

clone size: .
V gene: TRBV5-1
D gene: TRBD1
J gene: TRBJ2-2
CDR3 DNA: TGCGCCAGCAGCACCACCGGGACAGGGAACACCGGGGAGCTGTTTTTT
CDR3 protein: CASSTTGTGNTGELFF

clone size: .
V gene: TRBV5-6
D gene: .
J gene: TRBJ2-5
CDR3 DNA: TGTGCCAGCAGCTACGGGAGAACCCAGGGAGAGACCCAGTACTTC
CDR3 protein: CASSYGRTQGETQYF

clone size: .
V gene: TRBV30
D gene: .
J gene: TRBJ2-7
CDR3 DNA: TGTGCCTGGAGTGTTTCAAGGGGGCAGTACTTC
CDR3 protein: CAWSVSRGQYF

clone size: .
V gene: TRBV15
D gene: TRBD1
J gene: TRBJ1-2
CDR3 DNA: TGTGCCACCAGCCTCCAAAGGGGGCTTGGCGATGGCTACACCTTC
CDR3 protein: CATSLQRGLGDGYTF

clone size: .
V gene: TRBV18
D gene: .
J gene: TRBJ1-1
CDR3 DNA: TGTGCCAGCTCACCACGGGATAGGCCTGAAGCTTTCTTT
CDR3 protein: CASSPRDRPEAFF

clone size: .
V gene: TRBV5-1
D gene: .
J gene: TRBJ1-1
CDR3 DNA: TGCGCCAGCAGGATGGAGGGAAACACTGAAGCTTTCTTT
CDR3 protein: CASRMEGNTEAFF